This is a list of T cell receptor beta chains from one sample in a study of cytomegalovirus exposure and HLA in healthy donors. Repertoires were generated with immunoSEQ multiplex PCR, while TCRdb's copy carries only in-frame clones and drops some. The table records 100,000 to 150,000 clones, approximately 80% of them present only once. The material sequenced was PBMCs. The receptors derive from a man aged 50-60 years in good health and CMV-seronegative. The CDR3 runs from the conserved cysteine through the conserved F or W. D genes are given only for firm matches. Some rows mark clone size as missing; the rest say once, few, many or name a class of expanded clone.

TRBJ1-5,TRBV28,-,-,TGTGCCAGCAGCCAGAGGAGCCACTCGACCTGGCCCCAGCATTTT,CASSQRSHSTWPQHF
TRBJ2-2,TRBV7-6,-,TRBD2,TGTGCCAGCAGCCCCCGAGCCGCGGGGGAACCAACCGGGGAGCTGTTTTTT,CASSPRAAGEPTGELFF
TRBJ1-3,TRBV28,-,-,TGTGCCTGCCGACGGGGGGGAGGAAACACCATATATTTT,CACRRGGGNTIYF
TRBJ1-4,TRBV7-2,-,TRBD1,TGTGCCAGCAGCTTCGGGACAGGGGGAAAACTGTTTTTT,CASSFGTGGKLFF
TRBJ1-2,TRBV29-1,-,-,TGCAGCGTTGGTCCAGGACAAAGCTCGTCGGCTAACTATGGCTACACCTTC,CSVGPGQSSSANYGYTF
TRBJ2-2,TRBV6-4,-,TRBD1,TGTGCCAGCAGTCCCGGGACAGGGGGAACGAACACCGGGGAGCTGTTTTTT,CASSPGTGGTNTGELFF
TRBJ2-3,TRBV5-8,-,-,TGTGCCAGCAGGTTTCGGGGCACAGATACGCAGTATTTT,CASRFRGTDTQYF
TRBJ2-6,TRBV2,-,-,TGTGCCAGCAGACGAATTCATATCAGCTCTGGGGCCAACGTCCTGACTTTC,CASRRIHISSGANVLTF
TRBJ1-6,TRBV18,-,-,TGTGCCAGCTCACCTACCGGGACAACGAATTCACCCCTCCACTTT,CASSPTGTTNSPLHF
TRBJ2-7,TRBV7-9,-,-,TGTGCCAGCAGCTTAACAGGGGGGGGCGAGCAGTACTTC,CASSLTGGGEQYF
TRBJ2-1,TRBV9,-,TRBD2,TGTGCCAGCAGCGTAGGGGCGGGGGGCAATTCCGACAATGAGCAGTTCTTC,CASSVGAGGNSDNEQFF
TRBJ1-3,TRBV9,-,TRBD1,TGTGCCAGCAGCGCAGACAGGGGACCCGCCTGGGACACCATATATTTT,CASSADRGPAWDTIYF
TRBJ2-2,TRBV7-5,once,-,TGTGTCAGAAGCTCTCCCGGGACAGGGGTAGGTACCGGGGAGCTGTTTTTT,CVRSSPGTGVGTGELFF
TRBJ2-1,TRBV4-1,-,TRBD2,TGCGCCAGCAGCAACCTCGGGACTAGCGATAATGAGCAGTTCTTC,CASSNLGTSDNEQFF
TRBJ1-5,TRBV10-2,-,-,TGCGCCAGCAGTGAGGGGCACAGGATGGGTCAGCCCCAGCATTTT,CASSEGHRMGQPQHF
TRBJ2-3,TRBV19,-,-,TGTGCCAGTAGTCCACAGGGGGGGGAAAGCACAGATACGCAGTATTTT,CASSPQGGESTDTQYF
TRBJ2-1,TRBV5-1,-,TRBD1,TGCGCCAGCAGCGAGCAAGGGGGCGGAGTTGGGCAGTTCTTC,CASSEQGGGVGQFF
TRBJ1-2,TRBV29-1,-,-,TGCAGCGTTGTGCAGAACTATGGCTACACCTTC,CSVVQNYGYTF
TRBJ2-5,TRBV28,once,-,TGTGCCAGCAGTTTTGGCGGGGTTGAAGAGACCCAGTACTTC,CASSFGGVEETQYF
TRBJ2-3,TRBV10-3,-,-,TGTGCCATCAGTGAGCCCCCCTCTCTAGGAGATACGCAGTATTTT,CAISEPPSLGDTQYF
TRBJ1-5,TRBV6-5,-,TRBD1,TGTGCCGGCAGTCGTCAGGGGGCTTTTCAGCCCCAGCATTTT,CAGSRQGAFQPQHF
TRBJ2-4,TRBV7-2,-,-,TGTGCCAGCAGCCCCCACGCGGTCAAAAACATTCAGTACTTC,CASSPHAVKNIQYF
TRBJ2-7,TRBV11-2,-,-,TGTGCCAGCAGCTTAAGGGGCGCTGATGGAGACGAGCAGTACTTC,CASSLRGADGDEQYF
TRBJ1-4,TRBV19,-,TRBD1,TGTGCCAGTAGGGACAGGGGGCTGACGACTAATGAAAAACTGTTTTTT,CASRDRGLTTNEKLFF
TRBJ1-5,TRBV7-9,-,-,TGTGCCAGCAGCCCTAGTGGTAATCAGCCCCAGCATTTT,CASSPSGNQPQHF
TRBJ2-1,TRBV11-3,-,-,TGTGCCAGCAGCTTAGACCCAGGATACTCCAATGAGCAGTTCTTC,CASSLDPGYSNEQFF
TRBJ2-5,TRBV18,once,TRBD1,TGTGCCAGCCTGCAAGACAGGGGGCTTGAAGAGACCCAGTACTTC,CASLQDRGLEETQYF
TRBJ1-1,TRBV5-1,-,TRBD1,TGCGCCAGCAGCCCGCGACAGGGGGCCGGAGGGACTGAAGCTTTCTTT,CASSPRQGAGGTEAFF
TRBJ2-7,TRBV11-2,-,-,TGTGCCAGCAGCAAATACAGGGGAGGCCCCTCCTACGAGCAGTACTTC,CASSKYRGGPSYEQYF
TRBJ1-2,TRBV29-1,-,TRBD1,TGCAGCGTAGGACAGGGGGTTTATGGCTACACCTTC,CSVGQGVYGYTF
TRBJ2-4,TRBV2,-,TRBD2,TGTGCCAGCAGTCCGCGGGGGGCGGGGAGAGAAAACATTCAGTACTTC,CASSPRGAGRENIQYF
TRBJ2-2,TRBV11-3,-,TRBD1,TGTGCCAGCAGCGTTGACGGGACAGGGGTTGGGGCCACCGGGGAGCTGTTTTTT,CASSVDGTGVGATGELFF
TRBJ1-6,TRBV7-2,few,-,TGTGCCAGCAGCCCCGGGGCCTATAATTCACCCCTCCACTTT,CASSPGAYNSPLHF
TRBJ1-1,TRBV6-1,-,-,TGTGCCACCCACGAGGGAGGGTGGGACACTGAAGCTTTCTTT,CATHEGGWDTEAFF
TRBJ2-3,TRBV9,-,-,TGTGCCAGCAGCACACAAGTTTACACAGATACGCAGTATTTT,CASSTQVYTDTQYF
TRBJ1-6,TRBV10-3,-,-,TGTGCCATCAGTGAGTCTGGGAGACCCCTCCACTTT,CAISESGRPLHF
TRBJ1-1,TRBV18,-,-,TGTGCCAGCTCACCCTCGACCCAGGGCAACACTGAAGCTTTCTTT,CASSPSTQGNTEAFF